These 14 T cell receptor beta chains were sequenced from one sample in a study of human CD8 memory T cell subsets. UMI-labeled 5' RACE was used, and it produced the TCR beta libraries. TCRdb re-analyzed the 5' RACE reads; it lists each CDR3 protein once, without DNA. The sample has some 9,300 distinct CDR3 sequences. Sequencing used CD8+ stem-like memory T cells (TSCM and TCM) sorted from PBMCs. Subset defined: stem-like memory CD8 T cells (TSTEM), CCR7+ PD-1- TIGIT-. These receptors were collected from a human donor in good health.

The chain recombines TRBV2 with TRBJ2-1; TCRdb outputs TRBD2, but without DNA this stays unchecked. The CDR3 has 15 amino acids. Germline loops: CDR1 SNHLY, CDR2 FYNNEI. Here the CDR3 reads CASSEYSGRVNEQFF.

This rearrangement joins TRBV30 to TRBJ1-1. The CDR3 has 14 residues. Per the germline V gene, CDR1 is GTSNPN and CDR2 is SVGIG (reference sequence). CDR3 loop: CAWTPGTPGTEAFF.

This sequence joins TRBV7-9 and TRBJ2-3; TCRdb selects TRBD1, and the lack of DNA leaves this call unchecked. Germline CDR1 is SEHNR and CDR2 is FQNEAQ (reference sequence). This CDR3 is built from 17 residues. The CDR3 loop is CASSSLPGQGDTDTQYF. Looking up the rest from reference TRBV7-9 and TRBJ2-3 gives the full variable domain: DTGVSQNPRHKITKRGQNVTFRCDPISEHNRLYWYRQTLGQGPEFLTYFQNEAQLEKSRLLSDRFSAERPKGSFSTLEIQRTEQGDSAMYLCASSSLPGQGDTDTQYFGPGTRLTVL.

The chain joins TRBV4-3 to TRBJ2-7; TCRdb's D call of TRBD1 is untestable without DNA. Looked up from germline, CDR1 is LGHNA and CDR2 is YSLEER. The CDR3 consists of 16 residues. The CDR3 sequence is CASSQVTGTANYEQYF.

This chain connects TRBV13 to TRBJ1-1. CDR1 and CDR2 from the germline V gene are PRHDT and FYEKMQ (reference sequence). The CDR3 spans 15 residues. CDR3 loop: CASSDLDRGDTEAFF.

Here the CDR3 reads CASSQEEGVGSTGELFF. V is TRBV4-3 and J is TRBJ2-2; lacking DNA, the TRBD1 call made by TCRdb goes unchecked. The CDR3 spans 17 residues. Germline lookup yields CDR1 LGHNA and CDR2 YSLEER.

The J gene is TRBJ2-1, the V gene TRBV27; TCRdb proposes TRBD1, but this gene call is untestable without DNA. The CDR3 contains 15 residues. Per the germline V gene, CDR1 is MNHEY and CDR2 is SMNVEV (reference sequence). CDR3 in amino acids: CASSFSRTGGTEQFF.

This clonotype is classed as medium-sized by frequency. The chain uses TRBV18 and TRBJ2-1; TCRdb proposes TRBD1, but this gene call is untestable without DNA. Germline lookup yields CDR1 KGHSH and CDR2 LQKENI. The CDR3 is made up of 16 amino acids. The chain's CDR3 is CASSRLDRSGYNEQFF.

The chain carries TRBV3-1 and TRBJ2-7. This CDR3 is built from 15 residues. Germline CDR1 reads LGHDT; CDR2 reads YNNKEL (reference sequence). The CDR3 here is CASSQDTSSSYEQYF.

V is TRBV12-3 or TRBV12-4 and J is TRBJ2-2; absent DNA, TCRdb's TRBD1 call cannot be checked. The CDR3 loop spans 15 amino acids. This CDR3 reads CASTGLPVYTGELFF.

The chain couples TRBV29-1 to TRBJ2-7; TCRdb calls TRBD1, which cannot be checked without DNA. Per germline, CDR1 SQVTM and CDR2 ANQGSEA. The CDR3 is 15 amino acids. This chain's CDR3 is CSVAYRDPRVYEQYF.

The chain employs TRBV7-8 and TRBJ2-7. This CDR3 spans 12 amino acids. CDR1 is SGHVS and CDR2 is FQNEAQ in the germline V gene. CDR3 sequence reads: CASSLDDDEQYF.

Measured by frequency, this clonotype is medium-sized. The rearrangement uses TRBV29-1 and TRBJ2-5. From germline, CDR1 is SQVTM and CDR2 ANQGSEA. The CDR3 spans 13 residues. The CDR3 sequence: CSVEVGSSETQYF.

Here the CDR3 reads CASSSADSGLYEQYF. The rearrangement joins TRBV7-9 to TRBJ2-7; the D call from TCRdb, TRBD1, cannot be confirmed without DNA. CDR1 is SEHNR and CDR2 is FQNEAQ in the germline V gene (reference sequence). The CDR3 has 15 amino acids.